This T cell receptor beta chain is drawn from a study of blood T cell repertoires in COVID-19. Across the whole study: Donors in the United States, Italy and Spain gave samples during acute or convalescent COVID-19.

The CDR3 has 15 residues. Trimming took 7 bases from V and 3 from J; bases not matched to a gene: 10. Per the germline V gene, CDR1 is MDHEN and CDR2 is SYDVKM. The authors' processing: Researchers report that nucleated cell counts were estimated from reference gene primer amplification. Measured with immunoSEQ multiplex PCR; TCRdb has only the in-frame clones, and not every one. That table supplies the V and J calls and clone size; D and trimming were determined from the DNA. This table holds approximately 70,000 clones, roughly 78% found once. V usage is TRBV28 and J usage is TRBJ2-5; 8 bases are a match to TRBD2. This clonotype was obtained from a man between 60 and 75 years old with active or convalescent COVID-19. Material: peripheral blood. Written as DNA, the CDR3 is TGTGCCAGCACCCAACGGGGGGGGGCTGAAGAGACCCAGTACTTC. Amino acid sequence: CASTQRGGAEETQYF.